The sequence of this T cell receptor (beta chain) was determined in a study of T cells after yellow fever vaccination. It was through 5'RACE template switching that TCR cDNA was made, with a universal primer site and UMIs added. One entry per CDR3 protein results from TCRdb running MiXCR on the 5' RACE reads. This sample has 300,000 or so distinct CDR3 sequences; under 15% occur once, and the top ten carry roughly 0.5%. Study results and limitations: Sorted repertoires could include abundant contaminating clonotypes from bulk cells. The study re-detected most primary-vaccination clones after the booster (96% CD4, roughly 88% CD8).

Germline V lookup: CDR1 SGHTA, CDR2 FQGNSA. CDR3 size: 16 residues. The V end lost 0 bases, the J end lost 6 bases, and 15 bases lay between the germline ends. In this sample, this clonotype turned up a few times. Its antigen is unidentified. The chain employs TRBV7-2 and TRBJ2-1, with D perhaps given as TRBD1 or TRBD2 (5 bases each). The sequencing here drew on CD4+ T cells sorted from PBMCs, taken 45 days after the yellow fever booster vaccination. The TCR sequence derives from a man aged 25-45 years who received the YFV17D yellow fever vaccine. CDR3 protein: CASSLAGAEVGNEQFF. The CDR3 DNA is TGTGCCAGCAGCTTAGCCGGGGCGGAGGTCGGCAATGAGCAGTTCTTC.